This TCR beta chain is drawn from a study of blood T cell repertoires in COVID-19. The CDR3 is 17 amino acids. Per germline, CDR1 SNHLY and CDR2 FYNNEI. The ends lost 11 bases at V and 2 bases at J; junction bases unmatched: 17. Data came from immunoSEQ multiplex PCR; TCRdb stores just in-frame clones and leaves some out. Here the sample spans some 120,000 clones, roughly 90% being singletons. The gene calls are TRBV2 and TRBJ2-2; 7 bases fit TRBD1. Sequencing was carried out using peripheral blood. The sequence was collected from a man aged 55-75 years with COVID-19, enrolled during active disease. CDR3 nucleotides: TGTGCCGTACCCGACAGGGATCAGGCCTTAAACACCGGGGAGCTGTTTTTT. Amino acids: CAVPDRDQALNTGELFF.